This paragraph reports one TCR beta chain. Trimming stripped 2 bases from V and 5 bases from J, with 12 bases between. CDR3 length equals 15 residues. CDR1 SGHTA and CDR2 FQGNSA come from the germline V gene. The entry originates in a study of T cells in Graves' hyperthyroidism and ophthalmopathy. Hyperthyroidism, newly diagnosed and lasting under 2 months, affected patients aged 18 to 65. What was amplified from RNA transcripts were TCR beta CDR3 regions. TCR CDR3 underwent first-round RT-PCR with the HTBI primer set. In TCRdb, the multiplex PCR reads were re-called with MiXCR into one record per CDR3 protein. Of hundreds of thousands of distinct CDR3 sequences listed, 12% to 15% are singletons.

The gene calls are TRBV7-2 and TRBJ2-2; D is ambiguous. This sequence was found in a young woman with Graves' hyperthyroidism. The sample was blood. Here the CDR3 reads CASSLTGSSTGELFF. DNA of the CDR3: TGTGCCAGCAGCTTAACCGGCTCCAGTACCGGGGAGCTGTTTTTT.